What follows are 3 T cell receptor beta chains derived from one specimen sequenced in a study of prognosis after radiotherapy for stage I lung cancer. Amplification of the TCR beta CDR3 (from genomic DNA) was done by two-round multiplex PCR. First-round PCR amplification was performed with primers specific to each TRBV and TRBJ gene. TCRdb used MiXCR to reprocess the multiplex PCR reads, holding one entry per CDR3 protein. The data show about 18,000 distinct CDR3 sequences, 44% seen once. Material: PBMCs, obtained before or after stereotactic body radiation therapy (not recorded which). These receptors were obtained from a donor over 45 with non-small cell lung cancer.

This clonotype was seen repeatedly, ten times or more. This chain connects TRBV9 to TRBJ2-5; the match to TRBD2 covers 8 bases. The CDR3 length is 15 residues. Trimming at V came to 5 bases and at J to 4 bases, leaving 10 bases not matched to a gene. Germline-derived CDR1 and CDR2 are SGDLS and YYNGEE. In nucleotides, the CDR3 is TGTGCCAGCAGTCGCAGGCGGGGGGCGGGAGAGACCCAGTACTTC. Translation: CASSRRRGAGETQYF.

The CDR3 DNA reads TGTGCCAGTAGTACCCGTTCATGGACAGATACGCAGTATTTT. This encodes CASSTRSWTDTQYF. The gene calls are TRBV19 and TRBJ2-3; the D is unclear. The germline V gene has CDR1 LNHDA and CDR2 SQIVND (reference sequence). There are 14 residues in the CDR3. V lost 4 bases and J 3 bases, leaving 11 bases between the germline ends.

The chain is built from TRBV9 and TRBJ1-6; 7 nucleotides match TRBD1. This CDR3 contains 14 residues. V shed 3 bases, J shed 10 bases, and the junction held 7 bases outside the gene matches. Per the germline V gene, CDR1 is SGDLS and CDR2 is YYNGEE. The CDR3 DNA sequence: TGTGCCAGCAGCGCAGGGGGAATTGGGTCACCCCTCCACTTT. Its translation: CASSAGGIGSPLHF.